This is a list of T cell receptor beta chains from one sample in a study of neurological immune-mediated disorders. TCRdb itself ran the 5' RACE reads through MiXCR, one entry per CDR3 protein. The sample shows more than 9,000 distinct CDR3 sequences, roughly 21% of them seen only once. The source material was CD8+ T cells from blood. Every receptor here comes from a woman aged 55-75 years with HTLV-1-associated myelopathy (HAM/TSP). CDR3s include the opening cysteine and the closing phenylalanine or tryptophan. A D gene is named only where the DNA matches it firmly. Some rows have no size entry. The others give once, few or many, or a class for an expanded clone.

many | . | TRBJ2-1 | TRBV19 | CASSLGSFGYNEQFF | TGTGCCAGTAGTCTCGGTTCTTTCGGCTACAATGAGCAGTTCTTC
medium-sized | . | TRBJ1-2 | TRBV10-3 | CAISDLLLGRAGGYTF | TGTGCCATCAGTGATCTCCTTTTGGGTCGGGCTGGAGGCTACACCTTC
many | . | TRBJ1-2 | TRBV12-3/TRBV12-4 | CASSVQALGGYTF | TGTGCCAGCAGTGTACAGGCTCTGGGGGGCTACACCTTC
many | TRBD2 | TRBJ2-2 | TRBV28 | CASSYSGGTGELFF | TGTGCCAGCAGTTATTCGGGGGGCACCGGGGAGCTGTTTTTT
many | . | TRBJ1-2 | TRBV7-9 | CASSFRARHGYTF | TGTGCCAGCAGCTTCCGGGCCCGACATGGCTACACCTTC
many | . | TRBJ1-1 | TRBV9 | CASGGDIEAFF | TGTGCCAGCGGGGGGGACATCGAAGCTTTCTTT
many | TRBD2 | TRBJ2-7 | TRBV20-1 | CSALGLAGGPSSYEQYF | TGCAGTGCCCTAGGACTAGCGGGGGGCCCTAGCTCCTACGAGCAGTACTTC
many | . | TRBJ1-2 | TRBV7-9 | CASSSGQYRNYGYTF | TGTGCCAGCAGCTCGGGCCAGTATAGGAACTATGGCTACACCTTC
many | . | TRBJ2-7 | TRBV2 | CASGGGQTYEQYF | TGTGCCAGTGGGGGGGGCCAAACCTACGAGCAGTACTTC
many | . | TRBJ2-3 | TRBV5-1 | CASSLVSASTDTQYF | TGCGCCAGCAGCTTGGTGTCGGCCAGCACAGATACGCAGTATTTT
many | . | TRBJ2-3 | TRBV6-5 | CASSYAQGLTDTQYF | TGTGCCAGCAGTTACGCCCAGGGGCTCACAGATACGCAGTATTTT
. | . | TRBJ2-7 | TRBV7-9 | CASSLARANVYYEQYF | TGTGCCAGCAGCTTAGCGAGAGCTAATGTCTACTACGAGCAGTACTTC
many | TRBD1 | TRBJ1-5 | TRBV11-2 | CASSRGTGGNQPQHF | TGTGCCAGCAGCCGAGGGACAGGGGGCAATCAGCCCCAGCATTTT
many | . | TRBJ2-5 | TRBV4-2 | CASSRGGTETQYF | TGTGCCAGCAGCCGGGGGGGCACAGAGACCCAGTACTTC
many | . | TRBJ2-1 | TRBV7-6 | CASSSPDNNEQFF | TGTGCCAGCAGCTCCCCGGACAATAATGAGCAGTTCTTC
few | TRBD1 | TRBJ1-1 | TRBV30 | CAWSGWQGGTEAFF | TGTGCCTGGAGTGGGTGGCAGGGGGGCACTGAAGCTTTCTTT
medium-sized | TRBD1 | TRBJ2-1 | TRBV5-1 | CASLGTGGYNEQFF | TGCGCCAGCCTCGGGACAGGGGGCTACAATGAGCAGTTCTTC
. | . | TRBJ2-1 | TRBV29-1 | CSVGSVANYNEQFF | TGCAGCGTTGGGAGCGTAGCGAACTACAATGAGCAGTTCTTC
few | . | TRBJ2-7 | TRBV5-1 | CASSLAVSYEQYF | TGCGCCAGCAGCTTGGCCGTTTCATACGAGCAGTACTTC
many | . | TRBJ2-1 | TRBV5-5 | CASSAMDLLEQFF | TGTGCCAGCAGCGCAATGGATCTCCTTGAGCAGTTCTTC
. | TRBD1 | TRBJ2-3 | TRBV5-1 | CASSLEQGAEHTQYF | TGCGCCAGCAGCTTGGAACAGGGGGCAGAACATACGCAGTATTTT
many | . | TRBJ2-2 | TRBV29-1 | CSVEDTTGELFF | TGCAGCGTTGAAGACACAACCGGGGAGCTGTTTTTT
many | . | TRBJ1-2 | TRBV5-1 | CASSLWGSTGYYYGYTF | TGCGCCAGCAGCTTGTGGGGCTCGACAGGTTACTACTATGGCTACACCTTC
many | TRBD2 | TRBJ2-3 | TRBV6-5 | CASSYVRGADTQYF | TGTGCCAGCAGTTATGTGCGGGGGGCAGATACGCAGTATTTT
many | . | TRBJ2-2 | TRBV29-1 | CSVVGGGAYVGSTGELFF | TGCAGCGTTGTCGGTGGGGGAGCCTACGTAGGCTCCACCGGGGAGCTGTTTTTT
many | . | TRBJ1-1 | TRBV10-3 | CAISESRLPYHTEAFF | TGTGCCATCAGTGAGTCGAGGTTGCCCTACCACACTGAAGCTTTCTTT
many | . | TRBJ1-1 | TRBV7-3 | CASSLTSGGTTRNTEAFF | TGTGCCAGCAGCTTAACTTCGGGGGGCACTACCCGGAACACTGAAGCTTTCTTT
many | . | TRBJ2-2 | TRBV5-1 | CASSFTGPGELFF | TGCGCCAGCAGCTTCACAGGTCCCGGGGAGCTGTTTTTT
many | . | TRBJ1-2 | TRBV9 | CASSVAGTAGSYGYTF | TGTGCCAGCAGCGTAGCCGGGACGGCGGGGAGCTATGGCTACACCTTC
many | TRBD2 | TRBJ2-4 | TRBV29-1 | CSVEDLGSGGEAKNIQYF | TGCAGCGTTGAAGATCTCGGTTCGGGGGGAGAGGCCAAAAACATTCAGTACTTC
many | TRBD1 | TRBJ2-1 | TRBV20-1 | CSPLPLGTGTNEQFF | TGCAGTCCATTGCCCCTAGGGACAGGGACGAATGAGCAGTTCTTC
. | . | TRBJ2-7 | TRBV2 | CARSSLFSPLSEQYF | TGTGCCAGAAGCAGTTTGTTCTCCCCACTCTCCGAGCAGTACTTC
many | TRBD2 | TRBJ2-3 | TRBV20-1 | CSARDYLTSGGTDTQYF | TGCAGTGCTAGAGATTACTTGACTAGCGGGGGCACAGATACGCAGTATTTT
many | . | TRBJ1-1 | TRBV5-1 | CASSLRWENTEAFF | TGCGCCAGCAGCTTGAGGTGGGAGAACACTGAAGCTTTCTTT
many | . | TRBJ2-7 | TRBV2 | CASSEKAGAVSYF | TGTGCCAGCAGTGAAAAGGCAGGGGCCGTCTCATACTTC
many | . | TRBJ1-1 | TRBV19 | CASTPVQSNTEAFF | TGTGCCAGTACTCCGGTCCAGTCGAACACTGAAGCTTTCTTT
many | . | TRBJ2-6 | TRBV29-1 | CSVDMSSTSSSGANVLTF | TGCAGCGTTGACATGTCCTCCACTTCCAGCTCTGGGGCCAACGTCCTGACTTTC
medium-sized | TRBD2 | TRBJ2-3 | TRBV9 | CASSSSGGAWDTQYF | TGTGCCAGCAGCAGTAGCGGGGGGGCGTGGGATACGCAGTATTTT
few | . | TRBJ1-1 | TRBV5-1 | CASSKSSDLNTEAFF | TGTGCCAGCAGCAAAAGCAGTGACCTGAACACTGAAGCTTTCTTT
many | TRBD1 | TRBJ1-3 | TRBV6-2/TRBV6-3 | CASTRSRTGARNTIYF | TGTGCCAGCACCAGAAGCCGAACAGGGGCGCGGAACACCATATATTTT
many | . | TRBJ2-7 | TRBV6-6 | CASSYYEQYF | TGTGCCAGCAGTTACTACGAGCAGTACTTC